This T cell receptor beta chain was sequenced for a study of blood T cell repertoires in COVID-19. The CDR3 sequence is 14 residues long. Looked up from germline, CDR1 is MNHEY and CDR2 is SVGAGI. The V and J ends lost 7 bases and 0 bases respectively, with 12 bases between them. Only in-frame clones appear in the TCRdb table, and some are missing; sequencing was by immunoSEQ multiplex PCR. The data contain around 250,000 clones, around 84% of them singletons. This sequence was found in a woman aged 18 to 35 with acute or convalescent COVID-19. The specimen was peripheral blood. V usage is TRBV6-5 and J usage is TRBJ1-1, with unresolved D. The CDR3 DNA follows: TGTGCCAGCACGCTAAATACAGTGAACACTGAAGCTTTCTTT. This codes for CASTLNTVNTEAFF.